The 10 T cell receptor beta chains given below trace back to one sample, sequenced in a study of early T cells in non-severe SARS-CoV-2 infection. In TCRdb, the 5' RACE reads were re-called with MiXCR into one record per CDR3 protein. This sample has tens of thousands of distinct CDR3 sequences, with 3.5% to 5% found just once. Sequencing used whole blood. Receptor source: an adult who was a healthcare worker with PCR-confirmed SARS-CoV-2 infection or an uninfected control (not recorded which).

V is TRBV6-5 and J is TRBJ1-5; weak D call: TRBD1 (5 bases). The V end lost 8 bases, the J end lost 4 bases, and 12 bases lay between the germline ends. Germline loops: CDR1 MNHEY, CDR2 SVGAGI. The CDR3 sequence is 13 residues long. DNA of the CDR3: TGTGCCAGCTCCGAGCGGGGGAATCAGCCCCAGCATTTT. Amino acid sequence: CASSERGNQPQHF.

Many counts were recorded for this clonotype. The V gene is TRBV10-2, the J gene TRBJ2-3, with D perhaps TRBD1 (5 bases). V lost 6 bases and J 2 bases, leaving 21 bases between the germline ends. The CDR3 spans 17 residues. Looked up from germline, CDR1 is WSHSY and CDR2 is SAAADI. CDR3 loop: CASSGIWTPVITDTQYF. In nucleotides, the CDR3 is TGCGCCAGCAGCGGAATATGGACACCGGTGATCACAGATACGCAGTATTTT.

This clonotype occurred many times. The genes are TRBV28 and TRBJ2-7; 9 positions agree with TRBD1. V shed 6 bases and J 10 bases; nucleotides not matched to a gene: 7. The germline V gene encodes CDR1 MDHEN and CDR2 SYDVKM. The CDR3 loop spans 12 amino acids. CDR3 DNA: TGTGCCAGCAGATCCGGGACAGGGTACCAGTACTTC. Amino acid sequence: CASRSGTGYQYF.

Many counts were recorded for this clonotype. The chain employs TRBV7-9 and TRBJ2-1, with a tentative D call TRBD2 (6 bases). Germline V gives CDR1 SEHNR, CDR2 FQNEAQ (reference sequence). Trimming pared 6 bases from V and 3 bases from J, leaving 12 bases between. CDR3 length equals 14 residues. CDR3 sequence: CASRGGTNYNEQFF. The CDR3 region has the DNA TGTGCCAGCAGGGGCGGGACCAACTACAATGAGCAGTTCTTC.

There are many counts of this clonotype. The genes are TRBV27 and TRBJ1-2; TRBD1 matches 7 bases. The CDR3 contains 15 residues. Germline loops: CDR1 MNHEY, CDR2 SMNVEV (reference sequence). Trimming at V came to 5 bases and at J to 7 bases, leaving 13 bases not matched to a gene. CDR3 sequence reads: CASSGVGRGLGGYTF. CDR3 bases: TGTGCCAGCAGTGGGGTCGGCAGGGGGTTGGGTGGCTACACCTTC.

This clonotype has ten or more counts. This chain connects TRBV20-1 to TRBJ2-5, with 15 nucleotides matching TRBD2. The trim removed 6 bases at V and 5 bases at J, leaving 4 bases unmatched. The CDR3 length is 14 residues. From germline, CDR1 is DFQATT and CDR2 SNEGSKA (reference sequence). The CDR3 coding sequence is TGCAGTGCGCGGACTAGCGGGAGGGTGGAGACCCAGTACTTC. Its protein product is CSARTSGRVETQYF.

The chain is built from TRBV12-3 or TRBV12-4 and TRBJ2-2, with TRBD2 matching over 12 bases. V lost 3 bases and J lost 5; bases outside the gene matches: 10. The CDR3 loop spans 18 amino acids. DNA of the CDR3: TGTGCCAGCAGTTTCGTGCTAGCGGGAGGGCAAGAAACCGGGGAGCTGTTTTTT. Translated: CASSFVLAGGQETGELFF.

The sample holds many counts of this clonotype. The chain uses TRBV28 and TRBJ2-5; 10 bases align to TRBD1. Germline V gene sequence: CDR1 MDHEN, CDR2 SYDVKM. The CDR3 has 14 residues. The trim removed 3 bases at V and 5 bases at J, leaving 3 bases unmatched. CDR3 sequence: CASSFDRGHETQYF. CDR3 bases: TGTGCCAGCAGTTTTGACAGGGGGCACGAGACCCAGTACTTC.

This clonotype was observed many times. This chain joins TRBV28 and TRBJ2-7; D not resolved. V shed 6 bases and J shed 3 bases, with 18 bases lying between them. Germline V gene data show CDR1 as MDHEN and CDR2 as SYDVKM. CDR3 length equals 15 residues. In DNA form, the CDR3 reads TGTGCCAGCAGCCAAGGGCAGTTAACGCTCTACGAGCAGTACTTC. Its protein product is CASSQGQLTLYEQYF.

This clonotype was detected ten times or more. The CDR3 region is CSVMNTEAFF. The DNA for the CDR3 is TGCAGCGTGATGAACACTGAAGCTTTCTTT. V is TRBV29-1 and J is TRBJ1-1; D is undetermined. The CDR3 has 10 residues. V lost 6 bases, J lost 0 bases, and 2 bases lay in between. The V gene's germline CDR1 is SQVTM and CDR2 ANQGSEA.